This record looks at one T cell receptor (beta chain) sequence and its context. Its antigen is unidentified. Healthy HIV-negative adults with no recent acute infections or vaccinations were recruited as donors. This specimen belongs to a study of shared clonotypes between healthy human individuals. Study-wide points: Naive subsets tended to show greater estimated richness than memory subsets. Sharing across a few donors was seen in 4% to 6.5% of naive CD4 clonotypes. Sequencing depth was expected to affect clonotype sharing among donors.

Clones were sequenced by immunoSEQ multiplex PCR, and TCRdb holds only the in-frame ones, with some missing. The sample yields 2 million to 2.5 million clones, approximately 96% seen once. The sequencing sample was made of naive CD4+ T cells sorted from blood. The subset here: CD45RA+ positively selected. This receptor was taken from a man between 18 and 35 years old in good health.

The CDR3 nucleotides are TGTGCCAGCAGAGGACAGGGGCTGGTCAATGAGCAGTTCTTC. Residues: CASRGQGLVNEQFF. This chain connects TRBV28 to TRBJ2-1, with 9 bases matching TRBD1. Germline CDR1 and CDR2: MDHEN and SYDVKM. The CDR3 loop spans 14 amino acids. With V trimmed by 6 bases and J by 6 bases, 6 bases remained unmatched.